The clone carrying this TCR beta chain was counted ten times or more. Its matching antigen is unknown. Amplified TCR beta CDR3 regions came from RNA transcripts. Initially, a first-round RT-PCR of the TCR CDR3 employed the HTBI primer set. TCRdb used MiXCR to reprocess the multiplex PCR reads, holding one entry per CDR3 protein. The data contain 370,000 or so distinct CDR3 sequences, 15% to 18% of them singletons. This CDR3 is 13 amino acids long. V lost 2 bases, J lost 8 bases, and 11 bases lay in between. CDR1 SGHRS and CDR2 YFSETQ come from the germline V gene. This sample is drawn from a study of T cells in Graves' hyperthyroidism and ophthalmopathy. Whole-study results and caveats: Separation of ophthalmopathy from stable hyperthyroidism was achieved by a 13 V-J model. In blood, most of the thyroid clonotypes expanded above 0.001 were also present.

Diagnostic assessment was based on clinical symptoms, serum thyroxine and TRAb, thyroid ultrasound and orbital computed tomography. PBMCs came from around 10 ml fresh peripheral blood. This TCR came from a young woman with Graves' hyperthyroidism that later progressed to Graves' ophthalmopathy. The sample consisted of blood. The genes are TRBV5-1 and TRBJ2-1; D is perhaps TRBD2 (6 bases). CDR3 residues: CASSFGGSYEQFF. CDR3 DNA sequence: TGCGCCAGCAGCTTTGGGGGGTCGTATGAGCAGTTCTTC.